The entry below gives a single T cell receptor (beta chain) sequence along with its context. As yet, its antigen is unknown. This entry is derived from a study of OX40 agonist ivuxolimab in advanced cancers. Overall study context: Patients were given ivuxolimab, an antibody that agonizes OX40 (CD134). Patients treated during dose escalation were battling hepatocellular carcinoma, melanoma, renal cell or head and neck cancer.

Study-level results: Averaged across samples, CD8+ T cells carried more expanded clones than CD4+ did. There was clonal expansion of CD4+ and CD8+ blood T cells by week 6 at 0.1 to 3.0 mg/kg.

TCRdb's table, derived via immunoSEQ multiplex PCR, lists solely in-frame clones and lacks some. The profile shows 53,000 or so clones, 85% to 90% of them singletons. The TCR comes from an adult with an advanced solid tumor such as melanoma, head and neck, liver or kidney cancer. Sequenced material: CD4+ or CD8+ T cells sorted from blood, taken in a trial of the OX40 agonist ivuxolimab.

The CDR3 loop reads CASSAQGRYGYTF. For the CDR3, the DNA is TGTGCCAGCAGCGCTCAGGGGCGATATGGCTACACCTTC. This chain links TRBV7-8 with TRBJ1-2; D is possibly TRBD1 (6 bases). V was cut by 5 bases and J by 5 bases, with 12 bases left in between. This CDR3 is 13 amino acids long. Germline V gene lookup returns CDR1 SGHVS and CDR2 FQNEAQ.